This TCR beta chain was documented in a study of T cells in Graves' hyperthyroidism and ophthalmopathy. The germline V gene has CDR1 MDHEN and CDR2 SYDVKM. The CDR3 length is 13 residues. Trimming took 6 bases from V and 6 from J, leaving 11 bases between them. Amplification targeted TCR beta CDR3 regions from RNA transcripts. The HTBI primer set served for first-round RT-PCR of the TCR CDR3. MiXCR, applied by TCRdb to the multiplex PCR reads, yields one record per CDR3 protein. The sample shows some 620,000 distinct CDR3 sequences, roughly 15% of them seen only once. Points on this clonotype: Its antigen is not identified.

Patients were excluded because of uncontrolled infection, other autoimmune disease, pregnancy or lactation. Diagnoses rested on clinical symptoms, serum thyroxine and TRAb, thyroid ultrasound and orbital computed tomography. General observations from the study: The model forecast ophthalmopathy, anticipating it by a median around 6.4 months before onset. Among clonotypes expanded in thyroid above 0.001, most were also found in blood.

The chain carries TRBV28 and TRBJ2-2; D is possibly TRBD1 or TRBD2 (5 bases each). The sample comprised blood. The source is a woman aged 25 to 39 with Graves' hyperthyroidism. The CDR3 sequence is CASRELGAGELFF. DNA for the CDR3: TGTGCCAGCAGAGAACTGGGGGCCGGGGAGCTGTTTTTT.